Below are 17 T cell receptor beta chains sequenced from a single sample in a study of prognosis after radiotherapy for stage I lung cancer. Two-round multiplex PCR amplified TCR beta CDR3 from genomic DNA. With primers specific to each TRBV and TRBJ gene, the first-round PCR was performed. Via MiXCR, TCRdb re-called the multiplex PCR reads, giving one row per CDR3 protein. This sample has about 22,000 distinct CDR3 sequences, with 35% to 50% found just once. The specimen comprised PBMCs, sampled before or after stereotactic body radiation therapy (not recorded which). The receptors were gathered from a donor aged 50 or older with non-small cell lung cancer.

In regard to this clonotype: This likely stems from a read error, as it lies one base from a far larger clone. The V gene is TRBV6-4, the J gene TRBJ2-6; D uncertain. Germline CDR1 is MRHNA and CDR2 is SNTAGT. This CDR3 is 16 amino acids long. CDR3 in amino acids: CASSYSSASWANVLTF. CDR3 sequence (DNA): TGTGCCAGCAGTTACTCGAGCGCCTCTTGGGCCAACGTCCTGACTTTC.

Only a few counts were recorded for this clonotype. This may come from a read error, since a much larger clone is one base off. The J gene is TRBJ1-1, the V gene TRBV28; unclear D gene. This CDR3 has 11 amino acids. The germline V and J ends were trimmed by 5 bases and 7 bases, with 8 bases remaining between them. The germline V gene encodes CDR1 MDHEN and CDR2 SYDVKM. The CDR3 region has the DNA TGTGCCAGCAGTCTTAGACTTGAAGCTTTCTTT. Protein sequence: CASSLRLEAFF. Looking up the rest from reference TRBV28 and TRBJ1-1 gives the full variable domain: DVKVTQSSRYLVKRTGEKVFLECVQDMDHENMFWYRQDPGLGLRLIYFSYDVKMKEKGDIPEGYSVSREKKERFSLILESASTNQTSMYLCASSLRLEAFFGQGTRLTVV.

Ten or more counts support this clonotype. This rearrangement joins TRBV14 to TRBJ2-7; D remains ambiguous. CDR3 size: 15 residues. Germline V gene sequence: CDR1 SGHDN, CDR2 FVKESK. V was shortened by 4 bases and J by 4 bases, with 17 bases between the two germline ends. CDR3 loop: CASSRDRVRAYEQYF. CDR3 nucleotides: TGTGCCAGCAGCCGCGACCGGGTTCGGGCTTACGAGCAGTACTTC.

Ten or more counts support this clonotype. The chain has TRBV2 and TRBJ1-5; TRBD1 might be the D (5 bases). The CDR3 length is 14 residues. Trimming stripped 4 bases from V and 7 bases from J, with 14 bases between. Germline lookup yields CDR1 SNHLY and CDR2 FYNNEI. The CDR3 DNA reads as TGTGCCAGCAGTGCTGACAGTATAGTCCAGCCCCAGCATTTT. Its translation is CASSADSIVQPQHF. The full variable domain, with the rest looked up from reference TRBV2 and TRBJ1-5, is EPEVTQTPSHQVTQMGQEVILRCVPISNHLYFYWYRQILGQKVEFLVSFYNNEISEKSEIFDDQFSVERPDGSNFTLKIRSTKLEDSAMYFCASSADSIVQPQHFGDGTRLSIL.

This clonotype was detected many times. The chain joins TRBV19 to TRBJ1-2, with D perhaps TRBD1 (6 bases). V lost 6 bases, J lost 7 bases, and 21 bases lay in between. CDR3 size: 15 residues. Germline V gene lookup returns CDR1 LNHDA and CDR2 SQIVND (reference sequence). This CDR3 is CASRKPQTGAVGYTF. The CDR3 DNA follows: TGTGCCAGTAGAAAACCCCAGACAGGTGCGGTTGGCTACACCTTC.

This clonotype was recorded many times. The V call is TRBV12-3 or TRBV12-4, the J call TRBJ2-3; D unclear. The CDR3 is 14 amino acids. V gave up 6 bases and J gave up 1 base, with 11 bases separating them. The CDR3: CASSLSAGTDTQYF. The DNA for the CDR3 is TGTGCCAGCAGCTTATCGGCGGGCACAGATACGCAGTATTTT.

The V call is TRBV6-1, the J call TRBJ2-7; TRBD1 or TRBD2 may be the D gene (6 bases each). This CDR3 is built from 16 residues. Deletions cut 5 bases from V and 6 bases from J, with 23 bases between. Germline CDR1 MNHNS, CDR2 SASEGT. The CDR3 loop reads CASSPRGVGTNCEQYF. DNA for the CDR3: TGTGCCAGCAGTCCGAGGGGGGTTGGGACAAACTGCGAGCAGTACTTC.

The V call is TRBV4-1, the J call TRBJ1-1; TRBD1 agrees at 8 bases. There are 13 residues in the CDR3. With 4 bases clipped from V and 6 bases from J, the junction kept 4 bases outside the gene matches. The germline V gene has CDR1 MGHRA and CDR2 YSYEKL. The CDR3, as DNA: TGCGCCAGCAGCCCCCCAGGGGGCGCTGAAGCTTTCTTT. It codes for CASSPPGGAEAFF.

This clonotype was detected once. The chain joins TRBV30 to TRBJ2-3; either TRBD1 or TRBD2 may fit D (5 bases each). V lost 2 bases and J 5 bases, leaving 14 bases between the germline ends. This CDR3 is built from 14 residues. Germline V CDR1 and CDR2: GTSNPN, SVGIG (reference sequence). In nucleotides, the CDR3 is TGTGCCTGGAGTAATCGAGGGGCTGGAGATACGCAGTATTTT. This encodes CAWSNRGAGDTQYF.

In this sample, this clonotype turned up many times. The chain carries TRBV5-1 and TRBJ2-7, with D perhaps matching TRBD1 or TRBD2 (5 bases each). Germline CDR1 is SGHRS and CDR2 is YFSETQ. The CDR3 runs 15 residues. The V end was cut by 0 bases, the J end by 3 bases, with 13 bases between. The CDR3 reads CASSLVDGGGYEQYF. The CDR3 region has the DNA TGCGCCAGCAGCTTGGTAGACGGTGGGGGCTACGAGCAGTACTTC.

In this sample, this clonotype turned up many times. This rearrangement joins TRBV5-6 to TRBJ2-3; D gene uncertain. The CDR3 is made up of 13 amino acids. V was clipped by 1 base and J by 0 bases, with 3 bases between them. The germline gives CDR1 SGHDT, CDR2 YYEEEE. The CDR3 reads CASSLQSTDTQYF. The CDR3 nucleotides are TGTGCCAGCAGCTTGCAAAGCACAGATACGCAGTATTTT.

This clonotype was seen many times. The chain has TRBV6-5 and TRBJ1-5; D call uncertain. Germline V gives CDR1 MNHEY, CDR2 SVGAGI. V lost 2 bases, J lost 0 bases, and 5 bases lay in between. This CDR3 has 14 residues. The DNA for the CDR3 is TGTGCCAGCAGTTACGTGGGTAGCAATCAGCCCCAGCATTTT. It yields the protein CASSYVGSNQPQHF.

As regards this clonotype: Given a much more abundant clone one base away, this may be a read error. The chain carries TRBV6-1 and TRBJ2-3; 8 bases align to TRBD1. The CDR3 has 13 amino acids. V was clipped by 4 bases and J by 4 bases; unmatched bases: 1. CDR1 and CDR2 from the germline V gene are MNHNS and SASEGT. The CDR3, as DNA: TGTGCCAGCAGTGGACAGGGGCCAGATACGCAGTATTTT. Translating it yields CASSGQGPDTQYF.

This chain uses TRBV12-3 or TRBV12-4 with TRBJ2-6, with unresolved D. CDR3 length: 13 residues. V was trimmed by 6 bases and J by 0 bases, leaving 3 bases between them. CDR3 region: CASRTSGANVLTF. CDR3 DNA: TGTGCCAGCAGAACCTCTGGGGCCAACGTCCTGACTTTC.

As DNA, the CDR3 is TGTGCCAGCAGTGGGAACACCATATATTTT. Amino acids: CASSGNTIYF. This chain connects TRBV28 to TRBJ1-3, with D unclear. This CDR3 has 10 amino acids. V lost 5 bases to trimming and J lost 7 bases, with 3 bases between them. Per germline, CDR1 MDHEN and CDR2 SYDVKM.

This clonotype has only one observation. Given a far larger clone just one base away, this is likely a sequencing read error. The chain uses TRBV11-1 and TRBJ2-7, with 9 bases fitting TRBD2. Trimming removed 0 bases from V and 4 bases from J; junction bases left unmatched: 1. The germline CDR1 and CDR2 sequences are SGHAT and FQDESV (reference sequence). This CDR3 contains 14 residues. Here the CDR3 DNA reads TGTGCCAGCAGCTTAGCTAGCGGGAGATACGAGCAGTACTTC. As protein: CASSLASGRYEQYF.

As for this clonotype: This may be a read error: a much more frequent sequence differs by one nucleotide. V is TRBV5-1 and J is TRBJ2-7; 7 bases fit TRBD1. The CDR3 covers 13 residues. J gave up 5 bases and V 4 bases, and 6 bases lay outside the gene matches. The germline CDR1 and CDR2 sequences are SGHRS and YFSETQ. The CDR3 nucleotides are TGCGCCAGCAGCCTCATAACAGGGGACGAGCAGTACTTC. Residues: CASSLITGDEQYF.